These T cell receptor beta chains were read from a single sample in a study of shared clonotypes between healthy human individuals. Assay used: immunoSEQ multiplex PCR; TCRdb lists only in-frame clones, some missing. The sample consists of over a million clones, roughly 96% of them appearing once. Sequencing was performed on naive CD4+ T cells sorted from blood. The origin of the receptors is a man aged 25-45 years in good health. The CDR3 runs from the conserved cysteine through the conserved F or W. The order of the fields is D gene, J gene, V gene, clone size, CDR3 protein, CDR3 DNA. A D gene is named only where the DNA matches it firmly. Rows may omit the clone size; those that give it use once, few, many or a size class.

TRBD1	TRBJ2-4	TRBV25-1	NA	CASNPGQGGHIQYF	TGTGCCAGCAATCCGGGACAGGGAGGGCACATTCAGTACTTC
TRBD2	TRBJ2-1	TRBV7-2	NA	CASSRLAGAYNEQFF	TGTGCCAGCAGCCGCCTAGCGGGAGCCTACAATGAGCAGTTCTTC
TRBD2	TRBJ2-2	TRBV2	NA	CASSLVPGTSGTGNTGELFF	TGTGCCAGCAGTTTAGTACCCGGGACTAGCGGGACCGGGAACACCGGGGAGCTGTTTTTT
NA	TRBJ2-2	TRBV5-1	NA	CASSLVGSSGELFF	TGCGCCAGCAGCTTAGTGGGAAGTTCCGGGGAGCTGTTTTTT
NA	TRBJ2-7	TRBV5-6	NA	CASGINEQYF	TGTGCCAGCGGAATAAACGAGCAGTACTTC
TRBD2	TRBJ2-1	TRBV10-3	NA	CAISATSGRDNEQFF	TGTGCCATCAGTGCGACTAGCGGGAGGGACAATGAGCAGTTCTTC
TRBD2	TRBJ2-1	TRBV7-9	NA	CASSPGTSGSNEQFF	TGTGCCAGCAGCCCCGGGACTAGCGGGAGCAATGAGCAGTTCTTC
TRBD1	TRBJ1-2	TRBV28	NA	CASSYGQGPLGRWGYTF	TGTGCCAGCAGCTATGGACAGGGGCCCCTCGGTCGCTGGGGCTACACCTTC
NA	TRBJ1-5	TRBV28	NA	CASSFSGIGNQPQHF	TGTGCCAGCAGTTTTTCGGGGATTGGCAATCAGCCCCAGCATTTT
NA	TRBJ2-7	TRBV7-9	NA	CASSGPPGYEQYF	TGTGCCAGCAGCGGCCCACCTGGATACGAGCAGTACTTC
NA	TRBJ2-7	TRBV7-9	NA	CASSPSAAVPYEQYF	TGTGCCAGCAGCCCCTCGGCGGCGGTCCCCTACGAGCAGTACTTC
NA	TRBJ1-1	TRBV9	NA	CASSVNFLNTEAFF	TGTGCCAGCAGCGTAAACTTCTTGAACACTGAAGCTTTCTTT
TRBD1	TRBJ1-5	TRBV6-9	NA	CASSITTGQGARSNQPQHF	TGTGCCAGCAGTATCACCACGGGACAGGGGGCGCGGAGCAATCAGCCCCAGCATTTT
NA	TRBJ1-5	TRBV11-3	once	CASSLPDRLISNQPQHF	TGTGCCAGCAGCTTACCCGACAGACTGATTAGCAATCAGCCCCAGCATTTT
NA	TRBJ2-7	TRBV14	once	CASNPPITYEQYF	TGTGCCAGCAATCCCCCGATTACCTACGAGCAGTACTTC
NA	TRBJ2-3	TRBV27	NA	CASSPLFRQGTDTQYF	TGTGCCAGCAGTCCCCTATTTAGGCAGGGGACAGATACGCAGTATTTT
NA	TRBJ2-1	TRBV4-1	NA	CASSQTLDEQFF	TGCGCCAGCAGCCAAACTTTGGATGAGCAGTTCTTC
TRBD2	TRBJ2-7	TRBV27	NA	CASLTPGLAGWSYEQYF	TGTGCCAGCTTAACACCAGGACTAGCGGGATGGAGCTACGAGCAGTACTTC
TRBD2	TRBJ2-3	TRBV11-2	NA	CASSLVPTSGTDTQYF	TGTGCCAGCAGCTTAGTCCCGACTAGCGGCACAGATACGCAGTATTTT
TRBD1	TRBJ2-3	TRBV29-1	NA	CSVSRQGANTQYF	TGCAGCGTCTCAAGACAGGGGGCTAATACGCAGTATTTT
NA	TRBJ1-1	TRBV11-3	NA	CASSLSVNTEAFF	TGTGCCAGCAGCTTATCGGTGAACACTGAAGCTTTCTTT
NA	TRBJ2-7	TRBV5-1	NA	CASRIAGTENEQYF	TGCGCCAGCCGAATTGCCGGGACGGAGAACGAGCAGTACTTC
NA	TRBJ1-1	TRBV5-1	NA	CASSFRGATEAFF	TGCGCCAGCAGTTTTCGGGGGGCCACTGAAGCTTTCTTT
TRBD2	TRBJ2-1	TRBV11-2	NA	CASSRGELAGYNEQFF	TGTGCCAGCAGCCGAGGGGAACTAGCGGGATACAATGAGCAGTTCTTC
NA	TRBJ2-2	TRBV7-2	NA	CASSAATALGTGELFF	TGTGCCAGCAGCGCGGCGACAGCCCTGGGGACCGGGGAGCTGTTTTTT
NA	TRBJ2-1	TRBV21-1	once	CASSKAPGDRLKYNEQFF	TGTGCCAGCAGCAAAGCGCCCGGAGATAGGCTGAAGTACAATGAGCAGTTCTTC
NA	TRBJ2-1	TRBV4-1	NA	CASSQDLRGWPYNEQFF	TGCGCCAGCAGCCAAGATCTTAGGGGGTGGCCCTACAATGAGCAGTTCTTC
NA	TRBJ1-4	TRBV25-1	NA	CASSDRADYNEKLFF	TGTGCCAGCAGTGACCGGGCAGACTATAATGAAAAACTGTTTTTT